The rows below give T cell receptor beta chains drawn from one sample of a study of T cell clones after liver transplantation. TCRdb keeps only in-frame clones here, not all; method: immunoSEQ multiplex PCR. The sample records roughly 100,000 clones, 80% to 90% being singletons. The sample was CD4+ T cells from blood, taken approximately 45 months after liver transplant. The origin of the receptors is a human patient who received a liver transplant. The graft donor may be the source of some T cells. Both conserved end residues are part of each CDR3.

v_call: TRBV18; j_call: TRBJ1-2; cdr3_aa: CASSPSGDYGYTF
v_call: TRBV25-1; j_call: TRBJ2-7; cdr3_aa: CASSGGGEAYGQYF
v_call: TRBV7-8; j_call: TRBJ1-3; cdr3_aa: CASSLTVTRGQAGNTIYF
v_call: TRBV5-1; j_call: TRBJ2-1; cdr3_aa: CASSPQAGVTYNEQFF
v_call: TRBV29-1; j_call: TRBJ2-5; cdr3_aa: CSVGPTGNREAQYF
v_call: TRBV5-1; j_call: TRBJ2-2; cdr3_aa: CASRTEGMAGELFF
v_call: TRBV7-2; j_call: TRBJ2-5; cdr3_aa: CASSPSPLAGQETQYF
v_call: TRBV19; j_call: TRBJ2-5; cdr3_aa: CASSSPGKGGETQYF
v_call: TRBV5-1; j_call: TRBJ2-2; cdr3_aa: CASSTGGRNTGELFF
v_call: TRBV7-8; j_call: TRBJ1-4; cdr3_aa: CASSLGRNEKLFF
v_call: TRBV6-4; j_call: TRBJ1-1; cdr3_aa: CASRKRTGANTEAFF
v_call: TRBV5-4; j_call: TRBJ2-7; cdr3_aa: CASSRASSYEQYF
v_call: TRBV2; j_call: TRBJ2-5; cdr3_aa: CASSERYSTKRTQYF
v_call: TRBV19; j_call: TRBJ2-3; cdr3_aa: CASSIAVDTDTQYF
v_call: TRBV7-2; j_call: TRBJ1-5; cdr3_aa: CASSLGSLNQPQHF
v_call: TRBV2; j_call: TRBJ2-3; cdr3_aa: CASSEGLAGAQGTQYF
v_call: TRBV28; j_call: TRBJ2-5; cdr3_aa: CASSIDPRDRTRYF
v_call: TRBV5-1; j_call: TRBJ2-5; cdr3_aa: CASSLAAGNQETQYF
v_call: TRBV2; j_call: TRBJ2-5; cdr3_aa: CASRAGTGAYGTQYF
v_call: TRBV7-2; j_call: TRBJ1-1; cdr3_aa: CASSLGELRTEAFF
v_call: TRBV28; j_call: TRBJ2-1; cdr3_aa: CASSLRTGGTLRQFF
v_call: TRBV7-7; j_call: TRBJ2-2; cdr3_aa: CASGRGVDTGELFF
v_call: TRBV4-3; j_call: TRBJ1-4; cdr3_aa: CASSQETVATNEKLFF
v_call: TRBV6-1; j_call: TRBJ1-2; cdr3_aa: CASGMGRGYTF
v_call: TRBV7-2; j_call: TRBJ2-5; cdr3_aa: CASSLDLPPRETQYF
v_call: TRBV7-2; j_call: TRBJ2-7; cdr3_aa: CASRPPGQGYEQYF
v_call: TRBV25-1; j_call: TRBJ2-3; cdr3_aa: CASSELWTSYGDTQYF
v_call: TRBV15; j_call: TRBJ2-1; cdr3_aa: CATSPSRTSGGNEQFF
v_call: TRBV7-2; j_call: TRBJ2-1; cdr3_aa: CASSLGTSPPKQFF
v_call: TRBV28; j_call: TRBJ1-1; cdr3_aa: CASSSDGLGTEAFF
v_call: TRBV5-1; j_call: TRBJ2-2; cdr3_aa: CASRRAGAGELFF
v_call: TRBV19; j_call: TRBJ2-6; cdr3_aa: CASRGRRLSGANVLTF
v_call: TRBV7-9; j_call: TRBJ1-1; cdr3_aa: CASGHAEAFF
v_call: TRBV11-2; j_call: TRBJ2-2; cdr3_aa: CASSRAHTGELFF
v_call: TRBV7-2; j_call: TRBJ2-6; cdr3_aa: CASSLDAGANVLTF
v_call: TRBV9; j_call: TRBJ2-7; cdr3_aa: CASSVGGYEQYF
v_call: TRBV6-6; j_call: TRBJ1-1; cdr3_aa: CASSYSGTGKIEAFF
v_call: TRBV11-3; j_call: TRBJ2-5; cdr3_aa: CASSPTGWETQYF
v_call: TRBV6-1; j_call: TRBJ2-5; cdr3_aa: CASSELAGVIQETQYF
v_call: TRBV2; j_call: TRBJ2-2; cdr3_aa: CASPDTNTGELFF
v_call: TRBV20-1; j_call: TRBJ2-7; cdr3_aa: CSASPVSEQYF
v_call: TRBV28; j_call: TRBJ2-2; cdr3_aa: CASSRAGGTGELFF
v_call: TRBV19; j_call: TRBJ1-3; cdr3_aa: CASSRGGPGNTIYF
v_call: TRBV6-5; j_call: TRBJ2-3; cdr3_aa: CASSFLALSGTDTQYF
v_call: TRBV4-1; j_call: TRBJ2-1; cdr3_aa: CASSLPTTSGIGNEQFF
v_call: TRBV4-3; j_call: TRBJ2-5; cdr3_aa: CASSILPGETQYF
v_call: TRBV6-6; j_call: TRBJ1-1; cdr3_aa: CASSYRDTEAFF
v_call: TRBV6-1; j_call: TRBJ1-2; cdr3_aa: CASRGDAGSYGYTF
v_call: TRBV7-6; j_call: TRBJ1-5; cdr3_aa: CASSLGQGWNQPQHF
v_call: TRBV28; j_call: TRBJ2-7; cdr3_aa: CASSSPGTGKNEQYF